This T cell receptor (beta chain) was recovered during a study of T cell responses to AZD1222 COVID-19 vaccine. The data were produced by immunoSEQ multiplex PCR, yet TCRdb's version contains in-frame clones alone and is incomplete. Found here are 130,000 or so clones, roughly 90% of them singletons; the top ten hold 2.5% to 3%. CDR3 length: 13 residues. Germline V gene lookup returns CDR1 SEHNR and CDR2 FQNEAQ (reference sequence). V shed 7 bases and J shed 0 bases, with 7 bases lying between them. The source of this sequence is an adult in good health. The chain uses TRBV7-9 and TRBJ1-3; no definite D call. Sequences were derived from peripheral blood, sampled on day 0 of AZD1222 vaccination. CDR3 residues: CASNHYSGNTIYF. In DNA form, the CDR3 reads TGTGCCAGCAACCACTACTCTGGAAACACCATATATTTT.